The entry below describes one TCR beta chain. The sample comes from a study of PD-1 and CTLA-4 blockade in melanoma. V lost 6 bases to trimming and J lost 4 bases; unmatched junction nucleotides: 5. Germline V gene data show CDR1 as MNHEY and CDR2 as SMNVEV (reference sequence). This CDR3 has 14 amino acids. Profiling relied on immunoSEQ multiplex PCR, and the TCRdb table lists in-frame clones only, not all of them. The sample contains tens of thousands of clones, less than 90% of which appear only once. The source was CD8+ T cells from peripheral blood, collected from a patient given anti-PD-1 treatment. The chain couples TRBV27 to TRBJ2-1; 8 bases line up with TRBD2. This sequence was found in a human donor with melanoma. The CDR3, as DNA: TGTGCCAGCAGCGGGGGGGGGCAGTACAATGAGCAGTTCTTC. Its translation: CASSGGGQYNEQFF.